This T cell receptor (beta chain) is from a study of cytomegalovirus exposure and HLA in healthy donors. Whole-study findings and limits: Researchers counted around 180 TCR beta chains as cytomegalovirus-associated. A classifier reportedly called cytomegalovirus status with high sensitivity and specificity. Most TCR sequences were seen very rarely across donors, but some public TCRs occurred in many.

V lost 7 bases and J lost 10; bases outside the gene matches: 15. The CDR3 length is 13 residues. The germline CDR1 and CDR2 sequences are SQVTM and ANQGSEA. About this clone: Its antigen is unidentified.

The method was immunoSEQ multiplex PCR; TCRdb's version includes in-frame clones alone and lacks a portion of them. The sample yields hundreds of thousands of clones, approximately 90% seen once. The source material was PBMCs. The TCR sequence derives from a woman between 18 and 30 years old in good health and CMV-seronegative. The chain is built from TRBV29-1 and TRBJ1-1; 7 nucleotides align to TRBD1. CDR3 in DNA: TGCAGCGCCTTCTCAGGGGGAGGCCGTGGAGCTTTCTTT. Protein product: CSAFSGGGRGAFF.